The clone carrying this T cell receptor beta chain was recorded a few times. Its antigen is currently unknown. These data are taken from a study of beta chain features in type 1 diabetes. Study as a whole: On cell yields, gender and age, patients and healthy donors were similar. General study points: Within patients, naive, central memory and Treg TCRB repertoires seemed more similar than within healthy donors. There was a possibility that cDNA sequencing over-represented cells with high TCR expression.

Investigators reverse transcribed all isolated RNA, so they sequenced expressed TCRB transcripts. Some clones are missing from TCRdb's copy, which holds only in-frame ones; the method was immunoSEQ multiplex PCR. The sample contains a few hundred thousand clones, roughly 31% of which appear only once. The sequence was obtained from a man in his late teens or twenties in good health. The sample comprised naive CD4+ T cells from blood.

In DNA form, the CDR3 reads TGCGCCAGCAGCTTAGCCGAAGTAGCGGGGCTCCAAGAGACCCAGTACTTC. Protein product: CASSLAEVAGLQETQYF. This rearrangement joins TRBV5-1 to TRBJ2-5; 8 bases line up with TRBD2. The CDR3 contains 17 residues. V was pared by 2 bases and J by 1 base, with 10 bases of the junction left unmatched. CDR1 is SGHRS and CDR2 is YFSETQ in the germline V gene.